Following are 32 T cell receptor beta chains from one sample sequenced in a study of blood T cells in healthy people across ages. Alongside a J-beta primer mix, a sample-barcoded 5' primer served in a second PCR lasting 7 to 11 cycles. TCRdb used MiXCR to reprocess the 5' RACE reads, holding one entry per CDR3 protein. The sample yields around 1,000,000 distinct CDR3 sequences, about 23% seen once. This same sample was also part of a study on T cells of mothers and their children.

Sequencing was carried out using blood. The receptor set was obtained from a girl aged 2-10 years in good health.

The V and J genes are TRBV29-1 and TRBJ2-1; TRBD2 matches 10 bases. Trimming took 4 bases from V and 1 from J; bases not matched to a gene: 1. CDR3 size: 14 residues. Per germline, CDR1 SQVTM and CDR2 ANQGSEA. In DNA, the CDR3 is TGCAGCGTTGCGACTAGCGGGTCCTACAATGAGCAGTTCTTC. Translated, it gives CSVATSGSYNEQFF.

The CDR3 bases are TGTGCCAGCAGCAAGCCACTAGCGGGAGTTGTTTCCGAGCAGTACGTC. Amino acids: CASSKPLAGVVSEQYV. The chain combines TRBV21-1 with TRBJ2-7; TRBD2 reflects the table's D call only, with no check against the DNA. TRBV21-1 is deemed a pseudogene. The CDR3 has 16 residues.

Only a few counts were recorded for this clonotype. The chain employs TRBV12-3 or TRBV12-4 and TRBJ1-2; D might be TRBD1 (5 bases). The V and J ends lost 1 base and 8 bases respectively, with 11 bases between them. This CDR3 has 13 residues. The CDR3 bases are TGTGCCAGCAGTTTAGGGTTGGGACGGGGCTACACCTTC. Encoded protein: CASSLGLGRGYTF.

About this clonotype: The junction does not match germline at one end; this may be a read error. This chain links TRBV7-2 with TRBJ1-1; D perhaps matches TRBD1 (6 bases). CDR1 is SGHTA and CDR2 is FQGNSA in the germline V gene. The CDR3 loop spans 15 amino acids. The CDR3 region has the DNA TGTGCCTGCAGCTTATTTTCCCCGACAGGACTAGAAGCTTTCTTT. The encoded protein is CACSLFSPTGLEAFF. The whole variable domain, filled in from reference TRBV7-2 and TRBJ1-1, reads GAGVSQSPSNKVTEKGKDVELRCDPISGHTALYWYRQSLGQGLEFLIYFQGNSAPDKSGLPSDRFSAERTGGSVSTLTIQRTQQEDSAVYLCACSLFSPTGLEAFFGQGTRLTVV.

This clonotype is a singleton in its sample. The chain employs TRBV28 and TRBJ1-4; 8 nucleotides line up with TRBD1. J lost 0 bases, V lost 1 base, and 4 bases had no gene match. Germline V gene lookup returns CDR1 MDHEN and CDR2 SYDVKM. The CDR3 runs to 17 residues. The CDR3 here is CASSLFLTGATNEKLFF. DNA of the CDR3: TGTGCCAGCAGTTTATTTTTGACAGGGGCAACTAATGAAAAACTGTTTTTT.

The table lists this clonotype with a few counts. The rearrangement uses TRBV12-3 or TRBV12-4 and TRBJ1-2, with 7 bases matching TRBD1. This CDR3 comprises 16 residues. The V gene end was trimmed by 6 bases and the J gene end by 4 bases; junction bases not matched to a gene: 14. CDR3 region: CASSQTDREVGYGYTF. In DNA, the CDR3 is TGTGCCAGCAGCCAAACTGACAGGGAGGTAGGCTATGGCTACACCTTC.

The chain couples TRBV20-1 to TRBJ2-3; no firm D call. In germline, CDR1 is DFQATT, CDR2 SNEGSKA (reference sequence). The V end was cut by 2 bases, the J end by 3 bases, with 15 bases between. This CDR3 region has 15 residues. The CDR3 coding sequence is TGCAGTGCTAGACAATTTGGGGATCTTACAGATACGCAGTATTTT. It encodes CSARQFGDLTDTQYF.

The V call is TRBV28, the J call TRBJ2-1; TRBD1 aligns across 11 bases. The V gene's germline CDR1 is MDHEN and CDR2 SYDVKM. This CDR3 has 17 residues. The V segment lost 5 bases and the J segment 7 bases; nucleotides outside the gene matches: 13. CDR3 sequence: CASSQPQDRGLGNEQFF. In nucleotides, the CDR3 is TGTGCCAGCAGTCAACCTCAGGACAGGGGGCTAGGGAATGAGCAGTTCTTC.

This clonotype was found a few times. The J gene is TRBJ1-5, the V gene TRBV10-2; TRBD1 matches 7 bases. V was clipped by 5 bases and J by 5 bases; unmatched bases: 9. Germline V CDR1 and CDR2: WSHSY, SAAADI. This CDR3 contains 15 residues. The DNA for the CDR3 is TGCGCCAGCAGTCCAGCAGGGGGGAGGGATCAGCCCCAGCATTTT. It yields the protein CASSPAGGRDQPQHF.

This sequence joins TRBV24-1 and TRBJ1-2; TRBD1 matches 9 bases. V shed 7 bases, J shed 5 bases, and the junction held 7 bases outside the gene matches. In germline, CDR1 is KGHDR, CDR2 SFDVKD. This CDR3 is built from 14 residues. The CDR3 DNA follows: TGTGCCACCAGCCCGACAGGGGGTTTGTATGGCTACACCTTC. Encoded protein: CATSPTGGLYGYTF.

CDR3 protein: CASMRLAGTYEQYF. The DNA of the CDR3 is TGTGCCTCGATGCGACTAGCGGGAACCTACGAGCAGTACTTC. This chain joins TRBV28 and TRBJ2-7, with 11 bases aligning to TRBD2. The CDR3 covers 14 residues. Trimming cost V 11 bases and J 2 bases; bases outside gene matches: 8. Germline loops: CDR1 MDHEN, CDR2 SYDVKM.

This chain joins TRBV20-1 and TRBJ2-5; TRBD2 matches 11 bases. CDR1 and CDR2 from the germline V gene are DFQATT and SNEGSKA (reference sequence). V was pared by 4 bases and J by 3 bases, with 4 bases of the junction left unmatched. This CDR3 region has 14 residues. The CDR3: CSANLLAGEETQYF. The CDR3 DNA sequence: TGCAGTGCTAACTTACTAGCGGGGGAAGAGACCCAGTACTTC.

The chain couples TRBV20-1 to TRBJ2-7; 9 nucleotides match TRBD2. Trimming removed 6 bases from V and 6 bases from J; junction bases left unmatched: 6. The CDR3 length is 12 residues. Germline lookup yields CDR1 DFQATT and CDR2 SNEGSKA (reference sequence). In DNA, the CDR3 is TGCAGTGCCAATAGCGGGAGCCCCGAGCAGTACTTC. Translation: CSANSGSPEQYF.

This chain uses TRBV5-1 with TRBJ1-4; possible D gene TRBD1, 5 bases. Trimming cost V 4 bases and J 8 bases, with 18 bases left between them. The CDR3 is made up of 15 amino acids. From germline, CDR1 is SGHRS and CDR2 YFSETQ. CDR3 sequence: CASSLEGVPGEKLFF. In DNA form, the CDR3 reads TGCGCCAGCAGCCTTGAAGGGGTACCAGGAGAAAAACTGTTTTTT.

The chain recombines TRBV6-2 or TRBV6-3 with TRBJ1-5; D is unclear. CDR3 length equals 14 residues. Germline lookup yields CDR1 MNHEY and CDR2 SVGEGT. The V end was cut by 0 bases, the J end by 7 bases, with 10 bases between. In DNA form, the CDR3 reads TGTGCCAGCAGTTACTCGCGGCGGATACAGCCCCAGCATTTT. This translates into CASSYSRRIQPQHF.

This clonotype was found a few times. The chain is built from TRBV20-1 and TRBJ2-4, with D unresolved. The CDR3 spans 15 residues. Between the trimmed V and J ends, which lost 3 bases and 5 bases, there was a span of 17 bases. Germline CDR1 DFQATT, CDR2 SNEGSKA (reference sequence). This CDR3 reads CSARDFFASENIQYF. The CDR3 coding sequence is TGCAGTGCTAGGGATTTTTTCGCGAGTGAAAACATTCAGTACTTC.

This clonotype was counted between two and nine times. The chain has TRBV29-1 and TRBJ2-1, with 8 positions matching TRBD1. The DNA end favors TRBJ2-7, so the J call may be wrong. The CDR3 extends over 15 amino acids. Looked up from germline, CDR1 is SQVTM and CDR2 is ANQGSEA. Here the CDR3 reads CSVEDVRGRFYEQYF. The CDR3 DNA reads TGCAGCGTTGAGGATGTCAGGGGGCGATTTTACGAGCAGTACTTC.

The chain carries TRBV12-3 or TRBV12-4 and TRBJ2-4, with a tentative D call TRBD2 (7 bases). With 6 bases removed from V and 9 bases from J, the gap between germline ends came to 21 bases. This CDR3 has 15 amino acids. DNA of the CDR3: TGTGCCAGCAGAGTGGGAGGGGGGGACTTTACCATTCAGTACTTC. The encoded protein is CASRVGGGDFTIQYF.

The chain carries TRBV10-3 and TRBJ2-5; TRBD1 is a possible D gene (6 bases). The DNA end favors TRBJ2-7, so the J call may be wrong. The length of the CDR3 is 16 residues. Germline assignment: CDR1 ENHRY and CDR2 SYGVKD. The chain's CDR3 is CAISESFRTVTHEQYF. The CDR3 DNA sequence: TGTGCCATCAGTGAGTCGTTTAGGACAGTCACCCACGAGCAGTACTTC.

This clonotype was counted only a few times. One end of the junction is discordant with germline, which a read error may explain. This rearrangement joins TRBV3-1 to TRBJ1-1; TRBD1 agrees at 7 bases. CDR1 is LGHDT, CDR2 YNNKEL, per germline (reference sequence). The CDR3 is 11 residues long. The CDR3 DNA reads as TGTGCCAGCAGCCACCCCGGGGGGACAGTCTTT. Translating gives CASSHPGGTVF. Full variable domain (missing parts from reference TRBV3-1 and TRBJ1-1): DTAVSQTPKYLVTQMGNDKSIKCEQNLGHDTMYWYKQDSKKFLKIMFSYNNKELIINETVPNRFSPKSPDKAHLNLHINSLELGDSAVYFCASSHPGGTVFGQGTRLTVV.

The chain links TRBV7-9 to TRBJ2-5, with D possibly TRBD1 on 6 matching bases. The CDR3 has 16 amino acids. Germline assignment: CDR1 SEHNR and CDR2 FQNEAQ (reference sequence). Trimming shortened V by 2 bases and J by 2 bases, and 15 bases separated the two germline ends. CDR3 protein: CASSLLDRKGQETQYF. The CDR3 DNA reads TGTGCCAGCAGCTTACTTGACAGGAAGGGACAAGAGACCCAGTACTTC. The complete variable domain, with remaining parts taken from reference TRBV7-9 and TRBJ2-5, reads DTGVSQNPRHKITKRGQNVTFRCDPISEHNRLYWYRQTLGQGPEFLTYFQNEAQLEKSRLLSDRFSAERPKGSFSTLEIQRTEQGDSAMYLCASSLLDRKGQETQYFGPGTRLLVL.

This clonotype was counted a few times. One junction end does not reproduce the germline sequence, and a read error may be involved. The rearrangement uses TRBV28 and TRBJ1-5; D is uncertain. CDR1 MDHEN and CDR2 SYDVKM come from the germline V gene. The CDR3 is 14 residues long. The CDR3 DNA sequence: TGTGCCAGCAGTTTATTAATTTCGGGAGCCGCTCAAGAATTT. Protein sequence: CASSLLISGAAQEF.

Only a few counts were recorded for this clonotype. V and J are TRBV29-1 and TRBJ2-5; TRBD2 agrees at 14 bases. Trimming removed 4 bases from V and 5 bases from J; junction bases left unmatched: 3. The CDR3 is made up of 14 amino acids. Germline-derived CDR1 and CDR2 are SQVTM and ANQGSEA. The CDR3 is CSVGLAGGGETQYF. The CDR3 nucleotides read TGCAGCGTTGGACTAGCGGGAGGGGGTGAGACCCAGTACTTC.

The V gene is TRBV10-1, the J gene TRBJ2-7; D could derive from TRBD1 or TRBD2 (5 bases each). CDR1 WNHNN and CDR2 SYGVQD come from the germline V gene (reference sequence). The V end lost 7 bases, the J end lost 7 bases, and 17 bases lay between the germline ends. The CDR3 spans 13 residues. CDR3 bases: TGCGCCAGCATCTGGGGGTCGCGGGCGGAGCAGTACTTC. Encoded protein: CASIWGSRAEQYF.

V is TRBV6-1 and J is TRBJ2-5; tentatively, D is TRBD1 (5 bases). This CDR3 region has 17 residues. Germline CDR1 MNHNS, CDR2 SASEGT. Trimming removed 2 bases at V and 4 bases at J, with 20 bases between. CDR3 amino acids: CASSELGPSRGTETQYF. The CDR3 DNA reads as TGTGCCAGCAGTGAACTGGGGCCTTCTAGAGGAACAGAGACCCAGTACTTC.

This clonotype has just a few counts. The CDR3 sequence is CASSDDRRSNIQYF. The CDR3 region has the DNA TGCGCCAGCAGTGATGACAGGAGAAGCAACATTCAGTACTTC. The rearrangement joins TRBV10-1 to TRBJ2-4; maybe TRBD1 (6 bases). V gave up 3 bases and J gave up 7 bases, with 13 bases separating them. This CDR3 is 14 amino acids long. Per germline, CDR1 WNHNN and CDR2 SYGVQD (reference sequence).

About this clonotype itself: At one of its ends the junction is not consistent with the germline gene, which may arise from a read error. This chain connects TRBV7-2 to TRBJ1-1, with D uncertain. The CDR3 contains 14 residues. Germline V gives CDR1 SGHTA, CDR2 FQGNSA. CDR3 in amino acids: CASSLVPAYTGAFF. The CDR3 DNA follows: TGTGCCAGCAGCTTAGTGCCAGCATACACTGGAGCTTTCTTT.

There are a few counts of this clonotype. J is TRBJ2-6 and V is TRBV21-1; TRBD1, the table's D call, lacks a check against the DNA. TRBV21-1 counts as a pseudogene. CDR3 size: 18 residues. CDR3 nucleotide sequence: TGTGCCAGCGACCACACAGGGGGCTGTCCCTCTGGGGCCAACGTCCTGACTTTC. Translated, it gives CASDHTGGCPSGANVLTF.

This clonotype has only a few counts. The J gene is TRBJ2-1, the V gene TRBV9, with no clear D. The CDR3 is 13 amino acids. Trimming removed 0 bases from V and 7 bases from J, with 8 bases in between. Germline V gene sequence: CDR1 SGDLS, CDR2 YYNGEE. The CDR3 DNA is TGTGCCAGCAGCGTAGGTCTTTTGAATGAGCAGTTCTTC. Residues: CASSVGLLNEQFF.

This clonotype was found a few times. V is TRBV12-3 or TRBV12-4 and J is TRBJ2-7, with 8 bases aligning to TRBD2. CDR3 length: 14 amino acids. V gave up 10 bases and J gave up 4 bases; unmatched junction bases: 12. CDR3 DNA sequence: TGTGCCACGCGACCGGGAGGGACCTTTTACGAGCAGTACTTC. Translation gives CATRPGGTFYEQYF.

This clonotype was seen more than once but under ten times. The genes are TRBV11-2 and TRBJ2-1; 8 positions agree with TRBD2. This CDR3 comprises 16 residues. Per the germline V gene, CDR1 is SGHAT and CDR2 is FQNNGV. V lost 2 bases, J lost 4 bases, and 7 bases stayed unmatched. CDR3 residues: CASSLFDTSGYNEQFF. Written as DNA, the CDR3 is TGTGCCAGCAGCTTATTCGACACTAGCGGTTACAATGAGCAGTTCTTC.

The rearrangement uses TRBV11-2 and TRBJ2-5; D not resolved. V lost 1 base, J lost 1 base, and 16 bases lay in between. The CDR3 runs 17 residues. Germline V lookup: CDR1 SGHAT, CDR2 FQNNGV. The CDR3 sequence: CASSLGFRPPFQETQYF. The CDR3 DNA sequence: TGTGCCAGCAGCTTAGGGTTCAGGCCGCCTTTCCAAGAGACCCAGTACTTC.